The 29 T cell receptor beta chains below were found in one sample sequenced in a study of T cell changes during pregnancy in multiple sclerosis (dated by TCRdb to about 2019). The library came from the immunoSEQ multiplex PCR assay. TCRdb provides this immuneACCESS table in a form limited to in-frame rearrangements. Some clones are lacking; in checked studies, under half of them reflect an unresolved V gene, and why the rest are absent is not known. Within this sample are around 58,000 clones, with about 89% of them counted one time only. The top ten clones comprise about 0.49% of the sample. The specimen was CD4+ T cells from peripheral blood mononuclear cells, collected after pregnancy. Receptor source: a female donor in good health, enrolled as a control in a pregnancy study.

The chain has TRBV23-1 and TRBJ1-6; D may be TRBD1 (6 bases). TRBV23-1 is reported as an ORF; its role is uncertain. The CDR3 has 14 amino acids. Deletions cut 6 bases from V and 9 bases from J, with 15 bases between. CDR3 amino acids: CASRSSGVSSPLHF. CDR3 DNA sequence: TGCGCCAGCAGATCATCAGGGGTTAGTTCACCCCTCCACTTT.

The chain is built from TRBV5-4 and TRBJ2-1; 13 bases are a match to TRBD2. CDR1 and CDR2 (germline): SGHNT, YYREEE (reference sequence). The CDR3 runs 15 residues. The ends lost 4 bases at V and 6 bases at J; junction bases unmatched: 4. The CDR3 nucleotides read TGTGCCAGCAGCGTGACTAGCGGGAGGTTCAATGAGCAGTTCTTC. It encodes CASSVTSGRFNEQFF.

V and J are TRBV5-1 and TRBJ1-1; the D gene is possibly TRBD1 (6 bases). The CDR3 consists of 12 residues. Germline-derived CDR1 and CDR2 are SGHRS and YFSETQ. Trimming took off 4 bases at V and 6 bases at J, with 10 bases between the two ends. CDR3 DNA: TGCGCCAGCAGCCCCCAGGGGTCTGAAGCTTTCTTT. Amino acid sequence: CASSPQGSEAFF.

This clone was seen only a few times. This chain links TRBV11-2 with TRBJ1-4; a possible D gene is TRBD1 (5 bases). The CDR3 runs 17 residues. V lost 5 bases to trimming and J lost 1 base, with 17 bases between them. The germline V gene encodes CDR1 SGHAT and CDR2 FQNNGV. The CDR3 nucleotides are TGTGCCAGCAGCCCCAACTCGGGGGTCGGAACTAATGAAAAACTGTTTTTT. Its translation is CASSPNSGVGTNEKLFF.

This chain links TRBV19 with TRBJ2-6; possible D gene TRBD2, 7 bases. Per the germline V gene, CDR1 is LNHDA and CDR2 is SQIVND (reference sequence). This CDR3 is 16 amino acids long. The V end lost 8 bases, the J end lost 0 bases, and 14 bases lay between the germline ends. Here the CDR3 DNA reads TGTGCCAGTTCACGGGGGGCCCTCTCTGGGGCCAACGTCCTGACTTTC. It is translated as CASSRGALSGANVLTF.

The CDR3 loop reads CASSSWTGANYGYTF. As DNA, the CDR3 is TGTGCCAGCAGCTCCTGGACAGGGGCTAACTATGGCTACACCTTC. The V and J genes are TRBV7-2 and TRBJ1-2; TRBD1 agrees at 9 bases. Unmatched junction bases numbered 3, after V lost 4 bases and J lost 0 bases. The germline V gene has CDR1 SGHTA and CDR2 FQGNSA. The length of the CDR3 is 15 residues.

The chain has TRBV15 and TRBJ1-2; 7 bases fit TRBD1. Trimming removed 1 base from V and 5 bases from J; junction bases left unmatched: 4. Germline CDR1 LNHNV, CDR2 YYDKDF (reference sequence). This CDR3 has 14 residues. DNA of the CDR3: TGTGCCACCAGCAGAGGCGGGGACAGTTATGGCTACACCTTC. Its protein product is CATSRGGDSYGYTF.

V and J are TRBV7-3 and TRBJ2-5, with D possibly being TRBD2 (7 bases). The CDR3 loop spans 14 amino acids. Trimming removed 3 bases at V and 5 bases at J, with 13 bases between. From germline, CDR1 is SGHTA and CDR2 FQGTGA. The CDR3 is CASSLGGGWETQYF. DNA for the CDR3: TGTGCCAGCAGCTTGGGGGGGGGCTGGGAGACCCAGTACTTC.

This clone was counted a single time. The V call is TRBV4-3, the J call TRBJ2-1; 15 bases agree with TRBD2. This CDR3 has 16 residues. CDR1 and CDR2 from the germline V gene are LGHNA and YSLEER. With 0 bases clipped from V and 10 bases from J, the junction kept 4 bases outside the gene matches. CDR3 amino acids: CASSQDPGLAGGEQFF. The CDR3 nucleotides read TGCGCCAGCAGCCAAGATCCCGGACTAGCGGGGGGGGAGCAGTTCTTC.

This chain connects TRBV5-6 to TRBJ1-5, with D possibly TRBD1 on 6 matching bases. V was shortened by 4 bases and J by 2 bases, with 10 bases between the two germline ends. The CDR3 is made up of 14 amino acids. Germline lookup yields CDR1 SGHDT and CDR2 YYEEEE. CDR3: CASSLTGRNQPQHF. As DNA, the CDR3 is TGTGCCAGCAGCCTGACAGGTCGCAATCAGCCCCAGCATTTT. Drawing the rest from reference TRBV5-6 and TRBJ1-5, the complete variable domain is DAGVTQSPTHLIKTRGQQVTLRCSPKSGHDTVSWYQQALGQGPQFIFQYYEEEERQRGNFPDRFSGHQFPNYSSELNVNALLLGDSALYLCASSLTGRNQPQHFGDGTRLSIL.

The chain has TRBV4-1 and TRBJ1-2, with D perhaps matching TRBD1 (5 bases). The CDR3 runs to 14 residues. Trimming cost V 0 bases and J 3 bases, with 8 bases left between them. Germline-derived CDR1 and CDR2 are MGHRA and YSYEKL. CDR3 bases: TGCGCCAGCAGCCAAGAGGGCAGGGACTATGGCTACACCTTC. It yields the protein CASSQEGRDYGYTF.

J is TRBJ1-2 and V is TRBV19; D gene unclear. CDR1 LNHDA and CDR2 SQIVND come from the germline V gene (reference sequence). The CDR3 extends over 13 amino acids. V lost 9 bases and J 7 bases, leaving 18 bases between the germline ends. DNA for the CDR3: TGTGCCAGCCGACCTGGAGGGCGAGCTGGCTACACCTTC. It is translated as CASRPGGRAGYTF.

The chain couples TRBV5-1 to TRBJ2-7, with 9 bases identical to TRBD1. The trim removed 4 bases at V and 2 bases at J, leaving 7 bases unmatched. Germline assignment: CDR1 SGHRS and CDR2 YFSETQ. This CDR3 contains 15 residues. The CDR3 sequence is CASSPRQGDPYEQYF. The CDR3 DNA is TGCGCCAGCAGCCCCAGACAGGGGGACCCCTACGAGCAGTACTTC.

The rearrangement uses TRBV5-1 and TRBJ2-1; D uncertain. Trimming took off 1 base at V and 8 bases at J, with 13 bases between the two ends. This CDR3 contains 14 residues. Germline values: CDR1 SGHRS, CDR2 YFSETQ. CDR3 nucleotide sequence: TGCGCCAGCAGCTTGTTTGGGCCCCTTGATGAGCAGTTCTTC. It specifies CASSLFGPLDEQFF. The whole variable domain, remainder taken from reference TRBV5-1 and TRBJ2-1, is KAGVTQTPRYLIKTRGQQVTLSCSPISGHRSVSWYQQTPGQGLQFLFEYFSETQRNKGNFPGRFSGRQFSNSRSEMNVSTLELGDSALYLCASSLFGPLDEQFFGPGTRLTVL.

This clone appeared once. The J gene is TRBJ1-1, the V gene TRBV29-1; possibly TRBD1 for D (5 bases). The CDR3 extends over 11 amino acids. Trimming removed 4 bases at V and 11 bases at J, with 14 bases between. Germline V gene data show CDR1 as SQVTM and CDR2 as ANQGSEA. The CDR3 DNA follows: TGCAGCGTTGTTTCCGGGACTCGGGCTTTCTTT. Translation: CSVVSGTRAFF.

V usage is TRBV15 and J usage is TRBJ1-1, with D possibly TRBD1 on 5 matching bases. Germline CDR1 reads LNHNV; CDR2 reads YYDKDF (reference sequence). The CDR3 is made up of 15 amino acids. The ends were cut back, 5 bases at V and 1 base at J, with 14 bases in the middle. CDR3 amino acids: CATSPRRGRNTEAFF. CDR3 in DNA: TGTGCCACCAGCCCCAGGAGGGGTAGGAACACTGAAGCTTTCTTT.

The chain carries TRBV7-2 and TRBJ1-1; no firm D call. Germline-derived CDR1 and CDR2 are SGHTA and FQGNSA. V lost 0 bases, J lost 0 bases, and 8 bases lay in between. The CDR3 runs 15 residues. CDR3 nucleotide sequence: TGTGCCAGCAGCTTAGCAGGAGTTGTGAACACTGAAGCTTTCTTT. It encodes CASSLAGVVNTEAFF.

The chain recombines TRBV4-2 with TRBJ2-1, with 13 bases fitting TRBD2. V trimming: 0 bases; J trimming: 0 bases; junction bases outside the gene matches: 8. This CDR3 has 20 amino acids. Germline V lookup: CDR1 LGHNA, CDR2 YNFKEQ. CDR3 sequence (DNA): TGTGCCAGCAGCCAAGAACTCGGACTAGCGGGGGACCTCTCCTACAATGAGCAGTTCTTC. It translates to CASSQELGLAGDLSYNEQFF.

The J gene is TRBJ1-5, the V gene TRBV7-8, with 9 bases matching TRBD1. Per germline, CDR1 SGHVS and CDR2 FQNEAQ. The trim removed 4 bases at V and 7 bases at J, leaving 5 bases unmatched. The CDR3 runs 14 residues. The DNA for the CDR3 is TGTGCCAGCAGCTCAGACAGGGGGAACCAGCCCCAGCATTTT. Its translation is CASSSDRGNQPQHF.

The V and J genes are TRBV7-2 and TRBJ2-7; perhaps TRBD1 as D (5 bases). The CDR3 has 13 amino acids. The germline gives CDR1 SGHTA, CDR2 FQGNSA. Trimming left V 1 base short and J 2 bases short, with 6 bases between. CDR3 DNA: TGTGCCAGCAGCTTAGGACAGCCCTACGAGCAGTACTTC. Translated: CASSLGQPYEQYF.

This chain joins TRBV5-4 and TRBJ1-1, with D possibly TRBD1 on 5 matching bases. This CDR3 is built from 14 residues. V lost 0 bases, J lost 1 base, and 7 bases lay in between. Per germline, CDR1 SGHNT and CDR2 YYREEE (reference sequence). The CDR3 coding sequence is TGTGCCAGCAGCTTGGCCAGGGCGAACACTGAAGCTTTCTTT. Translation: CASSLARANTEAFF.

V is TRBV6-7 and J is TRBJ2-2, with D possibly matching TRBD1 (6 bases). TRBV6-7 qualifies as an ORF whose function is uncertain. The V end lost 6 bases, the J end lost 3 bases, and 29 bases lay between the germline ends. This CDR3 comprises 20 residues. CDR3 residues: CASRPQWGLIHLCYTGELFF. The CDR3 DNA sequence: TGTGCCAGCAGGCCACAATGGGGGCTAATCCACCTGTGCTACACCGGGGAGCTGTTTTTT.

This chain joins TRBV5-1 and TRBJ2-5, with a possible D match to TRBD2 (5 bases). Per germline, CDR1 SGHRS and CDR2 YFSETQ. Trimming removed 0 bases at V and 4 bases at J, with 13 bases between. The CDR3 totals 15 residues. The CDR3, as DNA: TGCGCCAGCAGCTTGGCTTCGGGTCGGGGAGAGACCCAGTACTTC. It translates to CASSLASGRGETQYF. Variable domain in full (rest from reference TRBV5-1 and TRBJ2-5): KAGVTQTPRYLIKTRGQQVTLSCSPISGHRSVSWYQQTPGQGLQFLFEYFSETQRNKGNFPGRFSGRQFSNSRSEMNVSTLELGDSALYLCASSLASGRGETQYFGPGTRLLVL.

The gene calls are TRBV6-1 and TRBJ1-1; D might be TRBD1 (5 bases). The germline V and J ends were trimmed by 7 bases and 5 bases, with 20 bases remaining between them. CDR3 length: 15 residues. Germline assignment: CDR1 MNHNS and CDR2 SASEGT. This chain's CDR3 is CASKSLQGGGTEAFF. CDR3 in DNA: TGTGCCAGCAAATCCCTCCAGGGCGGGGGGACTGAAGCTTTCTTT.

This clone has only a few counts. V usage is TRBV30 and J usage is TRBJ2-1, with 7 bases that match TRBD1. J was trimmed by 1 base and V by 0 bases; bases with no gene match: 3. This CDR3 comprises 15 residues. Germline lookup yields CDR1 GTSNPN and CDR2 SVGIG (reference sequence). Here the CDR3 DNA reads TGTGCCTGGAGTGTAGGGGGCAGTTCCTACAATGAGCAGTTCTTC. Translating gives CAWSVGGSSYNEQFF. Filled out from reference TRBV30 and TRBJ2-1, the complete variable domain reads SQTIHQWPATLVQPVGSPLSLECTVEGTSNPNLYWYRQAAGRGLQLLFYSVGIGQISSEVPQNLSASRPQDRQFILSSKKLLLSDSGFYLCAWSVGGSSYNEQFFGPGTRLTVL.

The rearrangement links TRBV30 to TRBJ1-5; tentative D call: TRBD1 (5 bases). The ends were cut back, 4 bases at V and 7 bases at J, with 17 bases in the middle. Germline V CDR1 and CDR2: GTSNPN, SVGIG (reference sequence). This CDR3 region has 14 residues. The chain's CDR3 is CAWTLGGDGQPQHF. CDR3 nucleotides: TGTGCCTGGACCCTTGGAGGGGATGGCCAGCCCCAGCATTTT.

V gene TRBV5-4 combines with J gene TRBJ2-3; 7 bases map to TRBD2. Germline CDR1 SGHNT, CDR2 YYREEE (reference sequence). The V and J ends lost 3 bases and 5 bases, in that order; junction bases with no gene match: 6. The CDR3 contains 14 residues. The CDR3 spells CASSSAGLRDTQYF. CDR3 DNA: TGTGCCAGCAGCTCTGCGGGACTAAGAGATACGCAGTATTTT.

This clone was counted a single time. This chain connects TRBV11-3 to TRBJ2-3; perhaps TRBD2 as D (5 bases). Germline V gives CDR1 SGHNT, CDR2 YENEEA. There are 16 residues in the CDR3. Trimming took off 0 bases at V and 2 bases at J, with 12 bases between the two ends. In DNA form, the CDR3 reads TGTGCCAGCAGCTTAGAAGACGGACTCTTCACAGATACGCAGTATTTT. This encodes CASSLEDGLFTDTQYF.

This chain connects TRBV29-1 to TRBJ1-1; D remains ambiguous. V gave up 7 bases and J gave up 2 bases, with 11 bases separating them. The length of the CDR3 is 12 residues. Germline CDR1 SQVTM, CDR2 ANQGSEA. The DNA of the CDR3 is TGCAGCGGCGGGTTCCGAAACACTGAAGCTTTCTTT. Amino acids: CSGGFRNTEAFF.